This passage covers 13 T cell receptor beta chains from one sample sequenced in a study of blood T cell repertoires in COVID-19. The data were produced by immunoSEQ multiplex PCR, yet TCRdb's version contains in-frame clones alone and is incomplete. The sample lists about 140,000 clones, around 82% occurring once. The sequencing sample was made of peripheral blood. The receptors were gathered from a woman aged 60 to 75 with acute or convalescent COVID-19.

The sample holds one count of this clone. This rearrangement joins TRBV2 to TRBJ2-7, with D maybe TRBD2 (5 bases). This CDR3 region has 13 residues. Trimming pared 2 bases from V and 7 bases from J, leaving 12 bases between. Germline CDR1 reads SNHLY; CDR2 reads FYNNEI. DNA of the CDR3: TGTGCCAGCAGTGAAAGAGGCGGCGGGGAGCAGTACTTC. Protein sequence: CASSERGGGEQYF. Complete variable domain (other parts from reference TRBV2 and TRBJ2-7): EPEVTQTPSHQVTQMGQEVILRCVPISNHLYFYWYRQILGQKVEFLVSFYNNEISEKSEIFDDQFSVERPDGSNFTLKIRSTKLEDSAMYFCASSERGGGEQYFGPGTRLTVT.

In this sample, this clone turned up once. This chain links TRBV5-1 with TRBJ2-2; 9 positions match TRBD2. J was trimmed by 2 bases and V by 5 bases; bases with no gene match: 7. Per the germline V gene, CDR1 is SGHRS and CDR2 is YFSETQ. The CDR3 is made up of 16 amino acids. CDR3 residues: CASSTKREANTGELFF. In DNA, the CDR3 is TGCGCCAGCAGTACAAAGCGGGAGGCTAACACCGGGGAGCTGTTTTTT.

This chain connects TRBV21-1 to TRBJ2-7; no DNA check was done on the table's D call, TRBD1. TRBV21-1 is labeled a pseudogene. This CDR3 has 16 residues. As DNA, the CDR3 is TGTGCCAGCAGCGCAGATCCGGGACACCTGACCTACGAGCAGTACTTC. This sequence encodes CASSADPGHLTYEQYF.

This clone has more than one count but fewer than ten. This chain uses TRBV28 with TRBJ2-7; D unclear. The CDR3 loop spans 13 amino acids. Per germline, CDR1 MDHEN and CDR2 SYDVKM. V was clipped by 5 bases and J by 5 bases, with 13 bases between them. The CDR3 spells CASSPFVPDEQYF. The CDR3 nucleotides read TGTGCCAGCAGTCCGTTTGTTCCCGACGAGCAGTACTTC.

This rearrangement joins TRBV5-1 to TRBJ2-1; D unresolved. The CDR3 runs to 14 residues. Deletions cut 0 bases from V and 6 bases from J, with 10 bases between. CDR1 is SGHRS and CDR2 is YFSETQ in the germline V gene. The CDR3 DNA follows: TGCGCCAGCAGCTTGGATTCTAGACTCAATGAGCAGTTCTTC. Its protein product is CASSLDSRLNEQFF.

The chain joins TRBV7-8 to TRBJ2-1, with 12 bases identical to TRBD2. V lost 1 base, J lost 8 bases, and 9 bases stayed unmatched. The CDR3 is 17 amino acids. Germline CDR1 is SGHVS and CDR2 is FQNEAQ. The CDR3 sequence is CASSLGETSGRIDEQFF. The CDR3 coding sequence is TGTGCCAGCAGCTTAGGTGAAACTAGCGGGAGGATTGATGAGCAGTTCTTC.

The V gene is TRBV9, the J gene TRBJ2-1, with 12 bases that match TRBD2. Per germline, CDR1 SGDLS and CDR2 YYNGEE. The length of the CDR3 is 14 residues. Unmatched junction bases numbered 3, after V lost 4 bases and J lost 7 bases. CDR3 coding DNA: TGTGCCAGCAGCCCAGGACTAGCGGGAAATGAGCAGTTCTTC. The encoded protein is CASSPGLAGNEQFF.

The CDR3: CASTLDRERSGANVLTF. The DNA for the CDR3 is TGTGCCAGCACCCTGGACAGGGAGAGGTCTGGGGCCAACGTCCTGACTTTC. This sequence joins TRBV5-4 and TRBJ2-6; 8 positions agree with TRBD1. The germline V gene has CDR1 SGHNT and CDR2 YYREEE (reference sequence). This CDR3 is 17 amino acids long. V lost 6 bases, J lost 1 base, and 9 bases stayed unmatched.

The rearrangement uses TRBV6-5 and TRBJ1-2, with TRBD1 identical over 9 bases. V dropped 6 bases and J dropped 8; count of bases not matched to a gene: 10. The CDR3 is made up of 14 amino acids. Per germline, CDR1 MNHEY and CDR2 SVGAGI. CDR3 loop: CASRSYTGGDGYTF. CDR3 nucleotide sequence: TGTGCCAGCAGGTCGTACACAGGGGGCGACGGCTACACCTTC.

This rearrangement joins TRBV28 to TRBJ1-3, with no clear D. The CDR3 covers 15 residues. Germline lookup yields CDR1 MDHEN and CDR2 SYDVKM. V gave up 5 bases and J gave up 0 bases, with 11 bases separating them. The DNA for the CDR3 is TGTGCCAGCAGTCCGACTGTTTTCTCTGGAAACACCATATATTTT. Protein product: CASSPTVFSGNTIYF.

This chain connects TRBV6-1 to TRBJ2-7; D is unclear. CDR1 is MNHNS, CDR2 SASEGT, per germline. The CDR3 consists of 16 residues. Trimming removed 2 bases at V and 3 bases at J, with 17 bases between. The CDR3 DNA follows: TGTGCCAGCAGTGAATTGGGTGGAGTGGAGATCTACGAGCAGTACTTC. Protein: CASSELGGVEIYEQYF.

This chain links TRBV29-1 with TRBJ1-2; TRBD1 agrees at 9 bases. CDR1 is SQVTM, CDR2 ANQGSEA, per germline. V gave up 7 bases and J gave up 4 bases; unmatched junction bases: 13. The CDR3 covers 15 residues. CDR3: CSALRGQGVRYGYTF. The CDR3 nucleotides read TGCAGCGCCCTGAGGGGACAGGGTGTTCGCTATGGCTACACCTTC. Using reference TRBV29-1 and TRBJ1-2 for the parts outside the CDR3, the full variable domain is SAVISQKPSRDICQRGTSLTIQCQVDSQVTMMFWYRQQPGQSLTLIATANQGSEATYESGFVIDKFPISRPNLTFSTLTVSNMSPEDSSIYLCSALRGQGVRYGYTFGSGTRLTVV.

This rearrangement joins TRBV25-1 to TRBJ2-1; D ambiguous. The germline V gene encodes CDR1 MGHDK and CDR2 SYGVNS. V lost 0 bases and J 2 bases, leaving 11 bases between the germline ends. The CDR3 totals 16 residues. CDR3 coding DNA: TGTGCCAGCAGTGAATATGAGCTAGTTCCCTACAATGAGCAGTTCTTC. Residues: CASSEYELVPYNEQFF.